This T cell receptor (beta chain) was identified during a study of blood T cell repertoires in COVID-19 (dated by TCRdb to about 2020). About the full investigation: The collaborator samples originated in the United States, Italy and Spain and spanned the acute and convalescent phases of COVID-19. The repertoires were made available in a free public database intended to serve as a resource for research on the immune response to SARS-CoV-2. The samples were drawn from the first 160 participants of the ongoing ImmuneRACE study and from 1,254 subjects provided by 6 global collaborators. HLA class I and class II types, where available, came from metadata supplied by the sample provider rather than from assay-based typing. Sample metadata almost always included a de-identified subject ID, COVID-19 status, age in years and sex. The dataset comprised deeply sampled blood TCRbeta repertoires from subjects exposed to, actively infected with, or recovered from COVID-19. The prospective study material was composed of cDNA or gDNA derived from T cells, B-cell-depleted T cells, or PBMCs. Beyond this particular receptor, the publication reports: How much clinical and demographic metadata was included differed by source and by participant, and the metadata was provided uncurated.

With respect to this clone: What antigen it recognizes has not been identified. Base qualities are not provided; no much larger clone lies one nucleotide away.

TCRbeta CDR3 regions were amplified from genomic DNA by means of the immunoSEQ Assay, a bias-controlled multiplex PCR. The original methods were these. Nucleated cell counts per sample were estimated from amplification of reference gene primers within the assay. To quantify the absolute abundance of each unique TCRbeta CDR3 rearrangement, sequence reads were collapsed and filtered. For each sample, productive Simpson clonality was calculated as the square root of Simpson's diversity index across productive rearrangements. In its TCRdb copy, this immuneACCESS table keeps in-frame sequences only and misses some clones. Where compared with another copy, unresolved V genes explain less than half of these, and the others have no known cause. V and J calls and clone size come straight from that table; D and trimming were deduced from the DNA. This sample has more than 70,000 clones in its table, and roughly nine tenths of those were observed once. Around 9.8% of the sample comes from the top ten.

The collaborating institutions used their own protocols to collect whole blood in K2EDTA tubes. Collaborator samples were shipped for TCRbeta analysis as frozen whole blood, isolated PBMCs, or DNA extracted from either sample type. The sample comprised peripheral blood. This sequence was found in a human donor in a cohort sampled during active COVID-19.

The CDR3 in this case is CATDTEPGVDTQYF. In nucleotide form, the sequence is TGTGCCACTGACACAGAGCCGGGGGTAGATACGCAGTATTTT. The V and J segments used are TRBV7-3 and TRBJ2-3; matching of 6 bases hints at TRBD2 as the D gene. The trim is 10 bases for V and 5 bases for J, with a gap of 19 bases between the germline ends. Reading from cysteine to phenylalanine, the CDR3 counts 14 amino acids. Just CDR3 DNA is preserved here, 42 bases in frame from base 1. CDR1 and CDR2, per the germline V gene, are SGHTA and FQGTGA.